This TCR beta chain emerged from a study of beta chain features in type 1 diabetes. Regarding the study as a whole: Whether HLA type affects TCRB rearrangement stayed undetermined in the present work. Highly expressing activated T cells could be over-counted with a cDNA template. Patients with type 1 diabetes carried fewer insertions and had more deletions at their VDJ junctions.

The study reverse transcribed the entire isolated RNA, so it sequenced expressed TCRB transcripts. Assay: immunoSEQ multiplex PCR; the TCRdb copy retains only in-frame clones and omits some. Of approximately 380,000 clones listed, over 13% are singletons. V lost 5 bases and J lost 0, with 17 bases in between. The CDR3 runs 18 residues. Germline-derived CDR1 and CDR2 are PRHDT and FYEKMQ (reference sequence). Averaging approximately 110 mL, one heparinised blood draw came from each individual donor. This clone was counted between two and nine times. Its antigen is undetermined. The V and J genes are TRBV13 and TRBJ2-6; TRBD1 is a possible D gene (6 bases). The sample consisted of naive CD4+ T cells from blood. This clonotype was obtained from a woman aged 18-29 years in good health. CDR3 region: CASSIRPAGASGANVLTF. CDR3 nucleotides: TGTGCCAGCAGCATCAGACCCGCAGGGGCCTCTGGGGCCAACGTCCTGACTTTC.